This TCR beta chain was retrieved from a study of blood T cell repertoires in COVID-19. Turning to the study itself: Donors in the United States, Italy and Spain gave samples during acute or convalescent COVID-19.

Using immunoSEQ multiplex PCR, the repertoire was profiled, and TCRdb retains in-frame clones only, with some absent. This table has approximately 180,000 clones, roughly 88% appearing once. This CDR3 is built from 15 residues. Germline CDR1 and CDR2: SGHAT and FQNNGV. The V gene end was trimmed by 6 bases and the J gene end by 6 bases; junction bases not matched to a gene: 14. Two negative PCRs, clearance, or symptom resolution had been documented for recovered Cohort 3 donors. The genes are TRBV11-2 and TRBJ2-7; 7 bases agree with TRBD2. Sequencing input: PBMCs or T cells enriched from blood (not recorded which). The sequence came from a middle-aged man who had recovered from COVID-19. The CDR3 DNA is TGTGCCAGCAGGCCCCCGGGGGGACGAACTGCCGAGCAGTACTTC. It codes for CASRPPGGRTAEQYF. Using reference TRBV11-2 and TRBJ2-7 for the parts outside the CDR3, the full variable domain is EAGVAQSPRYKIIEKRQSVAFWCNPISGHATLYWYQQILGQGPKLLIQFQNNGVVDDSQLPKDRFSAERLKGVDSTLKIQPAKLEDSAVYLCASRPPGGRTAEQYFGPGTRLTVT.